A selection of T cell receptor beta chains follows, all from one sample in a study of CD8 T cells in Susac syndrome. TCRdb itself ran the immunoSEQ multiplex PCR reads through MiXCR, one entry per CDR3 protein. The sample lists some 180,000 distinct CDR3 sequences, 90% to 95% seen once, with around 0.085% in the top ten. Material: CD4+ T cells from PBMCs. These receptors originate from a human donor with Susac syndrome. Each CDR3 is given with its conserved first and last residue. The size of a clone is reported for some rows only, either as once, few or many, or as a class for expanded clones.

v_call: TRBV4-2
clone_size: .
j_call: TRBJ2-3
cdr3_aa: CASSQEAGGSDTQYF

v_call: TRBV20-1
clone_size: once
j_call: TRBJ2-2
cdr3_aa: CSAWQTGELFF

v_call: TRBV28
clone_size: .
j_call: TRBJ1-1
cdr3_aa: CASRPYRGRLTEAFF

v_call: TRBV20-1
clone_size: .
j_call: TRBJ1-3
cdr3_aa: CSATPIEANSGNTIYF

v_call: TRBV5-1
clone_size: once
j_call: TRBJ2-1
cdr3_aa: CASSFTSGPGDEQFF

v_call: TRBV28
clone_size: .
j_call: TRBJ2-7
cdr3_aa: CASSPQRESSYEQYF

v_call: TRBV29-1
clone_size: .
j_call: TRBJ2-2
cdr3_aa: CSVEDRSGRVTGELFF

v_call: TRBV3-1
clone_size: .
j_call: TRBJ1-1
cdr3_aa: CASSQAGNRPNTEAFF

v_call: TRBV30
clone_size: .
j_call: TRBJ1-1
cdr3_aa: CAWNLPGKTVEAFF

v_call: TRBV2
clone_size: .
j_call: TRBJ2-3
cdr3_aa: CASSADRAADTQYF

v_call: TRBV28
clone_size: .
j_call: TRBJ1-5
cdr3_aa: CASSFGGLRGQPQHF

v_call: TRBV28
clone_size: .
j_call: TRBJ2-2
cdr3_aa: CASSPYPAGLKSGELFF

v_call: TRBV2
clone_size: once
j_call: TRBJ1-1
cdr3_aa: CASSEGGYNTEAFF

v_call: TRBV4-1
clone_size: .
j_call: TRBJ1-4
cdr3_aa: CASSHSQVVSNEKLFF

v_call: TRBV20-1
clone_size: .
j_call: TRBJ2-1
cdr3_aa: CSRTSGMNEQFF

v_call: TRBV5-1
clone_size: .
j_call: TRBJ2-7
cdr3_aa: CASSPLGGDYNEQYF

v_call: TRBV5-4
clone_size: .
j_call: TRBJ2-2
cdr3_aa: CASSTGGRALTGELFF

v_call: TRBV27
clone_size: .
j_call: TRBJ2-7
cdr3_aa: CASSLGREGTYEQYF

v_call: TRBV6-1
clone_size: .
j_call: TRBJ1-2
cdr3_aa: CATVTGLGYGYTF

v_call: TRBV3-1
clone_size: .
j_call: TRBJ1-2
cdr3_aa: CASSHNGKSNYGYTF

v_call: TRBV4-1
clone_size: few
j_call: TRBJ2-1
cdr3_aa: CASSQGMGSSYNEQFF

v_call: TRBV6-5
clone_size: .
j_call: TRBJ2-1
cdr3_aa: CASRGGLADNNEQFF

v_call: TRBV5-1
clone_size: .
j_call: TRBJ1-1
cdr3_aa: CASSLDAGTEAFF

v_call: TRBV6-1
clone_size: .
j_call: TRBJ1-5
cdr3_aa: CASRDISNQPQHF

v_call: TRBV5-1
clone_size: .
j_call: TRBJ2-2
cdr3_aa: CASSFQGSNTGELFF

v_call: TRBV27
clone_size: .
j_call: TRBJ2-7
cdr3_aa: CASDLPGLAPSEQYF

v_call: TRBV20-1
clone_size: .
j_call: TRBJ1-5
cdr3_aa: CSVAGTGGSGNQPQHF

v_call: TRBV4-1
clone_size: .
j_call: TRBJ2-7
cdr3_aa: CASSPGQVPGEQYF

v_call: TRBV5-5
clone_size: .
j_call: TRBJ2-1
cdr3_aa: CASSPVWGDEQFF

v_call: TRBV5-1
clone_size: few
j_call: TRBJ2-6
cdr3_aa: CASSLGGSGANVLTF

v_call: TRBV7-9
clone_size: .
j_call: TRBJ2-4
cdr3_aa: CASSPLGAGQNIQYF

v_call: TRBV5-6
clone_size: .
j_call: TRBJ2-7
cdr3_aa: CASSPQGWEEQYF

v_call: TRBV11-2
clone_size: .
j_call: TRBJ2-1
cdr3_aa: CASRPGGTEQFF

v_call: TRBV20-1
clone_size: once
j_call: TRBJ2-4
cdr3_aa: CSARVQGADIQYF

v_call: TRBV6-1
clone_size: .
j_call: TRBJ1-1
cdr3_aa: CASSVVRGSTEAFF

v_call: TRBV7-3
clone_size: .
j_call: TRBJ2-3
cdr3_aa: CASSLTGEYTDTQYF

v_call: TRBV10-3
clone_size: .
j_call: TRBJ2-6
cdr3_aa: CAISESGSSGANVLTF

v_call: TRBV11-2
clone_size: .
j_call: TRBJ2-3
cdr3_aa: CASSPQPSGADTQYF

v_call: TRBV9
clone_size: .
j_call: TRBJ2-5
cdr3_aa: CASSVGTVETQYF

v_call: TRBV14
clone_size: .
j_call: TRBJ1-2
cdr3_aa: CASSQDHGSLRYGYTF

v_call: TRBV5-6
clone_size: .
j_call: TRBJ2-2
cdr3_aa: CASSFQGAGELFF

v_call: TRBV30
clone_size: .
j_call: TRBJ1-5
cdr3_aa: CAWSRQLNSNQPQHF

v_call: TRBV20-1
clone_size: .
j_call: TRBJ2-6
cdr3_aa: CSAKANSGANVLTF

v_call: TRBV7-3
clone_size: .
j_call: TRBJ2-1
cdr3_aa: CASSLEGSWNEQFF

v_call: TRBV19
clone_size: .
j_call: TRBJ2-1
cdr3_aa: CASSAGVSYNEQFF

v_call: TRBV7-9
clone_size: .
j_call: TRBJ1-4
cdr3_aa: CASSRKGRDRNEKLFF

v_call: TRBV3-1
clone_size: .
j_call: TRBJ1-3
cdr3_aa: CASSQDQVLSGNTIYF

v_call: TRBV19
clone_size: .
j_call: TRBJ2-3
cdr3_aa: CASSLPGQGTDTQYF

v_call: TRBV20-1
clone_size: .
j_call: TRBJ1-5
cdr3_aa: CSARDRHQPQHF

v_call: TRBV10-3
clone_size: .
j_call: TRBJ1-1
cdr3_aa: CAISEPWTGNAFF

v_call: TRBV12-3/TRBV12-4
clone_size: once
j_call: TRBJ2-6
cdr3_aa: CASSSKTGFDSGANVLTF

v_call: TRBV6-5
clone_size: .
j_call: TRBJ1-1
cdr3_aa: CASSGHGGKPFF

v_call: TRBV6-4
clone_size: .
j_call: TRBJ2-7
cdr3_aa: CASRIIRTGTSDEQYF